The 27 T cell receptor beta chains listed next were all sequenced from one sample in a study of CD8+ T cells in alopecia areata. TCR sequencing used cDNA made by reverse transcription of extracted RNA. TCRdb keeps only in-frame clones here, not all; method: immunoSEQ multiplex PCR. The sample carries fewer than 110,000 clones, just under 60% recorded once. The sample's treatment: oral pan-JAK inhibitor, 5-10 mg twice daily. The sequences come from CD8+ T cells sorted from blood, collected between weeks 55 and 65, from a patient treated with tofacitinib. These receptors were collected from a human donor with alopecia areata.

J is TRBJ2-6 and V is TRBV5-1, with 10 bases identical to TRBD1. This CDR3 region has 18 residues. J lost 0 bases, V lost 0 bases, and 3 bases had no gene match. Germline V gene sequence: CDR1 SGHRS, CDR2 YFSETQ. The CDR3 region is CASSLGQGARSGANVLTF. The CDR3 nucleotides read TGCGCCAGCAGCTTGGGACAGGGGGCACGCTCTGGGGCCAACGTCCTGACTTTC. Combining the CDR3 with reference TRBV5-1 and TRBJ2-6 gives the whole variable domain KAGVTQTPRYLIKTRGQQVTLSCSPISGHRSVSWYQQTPGQGLQFLFEYFSETQRNKGNFPGRFSGRQFSNSRSEMNVSTLELGDSALYLCASSLGQGARSGANVLTFGAGSRLTVL.

The chain links TRBV30 to TRBJ1-3, with 8 bases lining up with TRBD1. From germline, CDR1 is GTSNPN and CDR2 SVGIG (reference sequence). J was trimmed by 3 bases and V by 0 bases; bases with no gene match: 4. CDR3 length: 15 residues. CDR3 nucleotides: TGTGCCTGGAGTGTACCAGGGGGCGGTGGAAACACCATATATTTT. It is translated as CAWSVPGGGGNTIYF.

In nucleotides, the CDR3 is TGCGCCAGCAGTGAAAGAACTCTTGAAGCTTTCTTT. Translated, it gives CASSERTLEAFF. The rearrangement uses TRBV10-2 and TRBJ1-1; D is unresolved. V lost 3 bases to trimming and J lost 7 bases, with 9 bases between them. From germline, CDR1 is WSHSY and CDR2 SAAADI. The CDR3 sequence is 12 residues long.

The V and J genes are TRBV15 and TRBJ2-3; 7 bases align to TRBD2. V shed 3 bases, J shed 1 base, and the junction held 7 bases outside the gene matches. The CDR3 is made up of 16 amino acids. CDR1 and CDR2 from the germline V gene are LNHNV and YYDKDF (reference sequence). CDR3 in DNA: TGTGCCACCAGCAGGAAACCTGCGGGGGGCACAGATACGCAGTATTTT. Encoded protein: CATSRKPAGGTDTQYF.

The rearrangement links TRBV6-5 to TRBJ2-7; D is unresolved. The CDR3 has 12 residues. The ends were cut back, 4 bases at V and 6 bases at J, with 10 bases in the middle. The V gene's germline CDR1 is MNHEY and CDR2 SVGAGI. CDR3 residues: CASSSDPLEQYF. The CDR3 nucleotides are TGTGCCAGCAGTTCGGATCCCCTCGAGCAGTACTTC.

The chain links TRBV6-5 to TRBJ2-5; D unclear. This CDR3 region has 11 residues. CDR1 and CDR2 (germline): MNHEY, SVGAGI. V was cut by 8 bases and J by 4 bases, with 8 bases left in between. CDR3 loop: CASLSGETQYF. CDR3 DNA sequence: TGTGCCAGCCTTTCCGGAGAGACCCAGTACTTC.

Only a few counts were recorded for this clone. The V gene is TRBV9, the J gene TRBJ1-1; possibly TRBD1 for D (6 bases). CDR1 and CDR2 (germline): SGDLS, YYNGEE. Trimming took off 4 bases at V and 0 bases at J, with 13 bases between the two ends. CDR3 length: 15 residues. CDR3 in amino acids: CASSRPTGLNTEAFF. The CDR3 bases are TGTGCCAGCAGCCGTCCGACAGGTTTGAACACTGAAGCTTTCTTT.

The rearrangement joins TRBV9 to TRBJ2-1; 7 bases are shared with TRBD2. The CDR3 is made up of 11 amino acids. Germline V gene lookup returns CDR1 SGDLS and CDR2 YYNGEE. Trimming at V came to 7 bases and at J to 6 bases, leaving 1 base not matched to a gene. The CDR3 spells CASGRANEQFF. CDR3 DNA sequence: TGTGCCAGCGGGAGGGCCAATGAGCAGTTCTTC.

Comments on this clone: The sample carries other DNA sequences with the same CDR3. The gene calls are TRBV27 and TRBJ1-6; TRBD1 might be the D (5 bases). The CDR3 runs 15 residues. V lost 0 bases, J lost 7 bases, and 10 bases lay in between. Looked up from germline, CDR1 is MNHEY and CDR2 is SMNVEV (reference sequence). CDR3 region: CASSLSGGINSPLHF. The CDR3 DNA is TGTGCCAGCAGTTTATCTGGGGGAATCAATTCACCCCTCCACTTT.

This chain links TRBV5-6 with TRBJ1-1; a weak D match, TRBD1 (6 bases). CDR1 is SGHDT and CDR2 is YYEEEE in the germline V gene. Trimming stripped 0 bases from V and 4 bases from J, with 10 bases between. The CDR3 is made up of 14 amino acids. CDR3 nucleotides: TGTGCCAGCAGCTTGGAGGGGGACGGCACTGAAGCTTTCTTT. This gives the protein CASSLEGDGTEAFF.

V is TRBV5-1 and J is TRBJ2-7, with no clear D. Germline V gene sequence: CDR1 SGHRS, CDR2 YFSETQ. This CDR3 contains 12 residues. V gave up 4 bases and J gave up 2 bases, with 7 bases separating them. The CDR3 nucleotides are TGCGCCAGCAGCGAGACGGCCTACGAGCAGTACTTC. Translated: CASSETAYEQYF.

The chain joins TRBV30 to TRBJ2-1; D is unclear. Germline-derived CDR1 and CDR2 are GTSNPN and SVGIG (reference sequence). With 3 bases removed from V and 10 bases from J, the gap between germline ends came to 7 bases. The CDR3 is made up of 10 amino acids. The CDR3 region is CAWSGREQFF. CDR3 bases: TGTGCCTGGAGCGGACGGGAGCAGTTCTTC.

There are a few counts of this clone. V gene TRBV13 combines with J gene TRBJ1-1; D not resolved. This CDR3 is built from 14 residues. CDR1 and CDR2 (germline): PRHDT, FYEKMQ (reference sequence). V was cut by 1 base and J by 0 bases, with 6 bases left in between. CDR3 bases: TGTGCCAGCAGCTTAGAACAAGTGAACACTGAAGCTTTCTTT. Translating gives CASSLEQVNTEAFF.

This clone was found a few times. J is TRBJ2-7 and V is TRBV7-8; 7 nucleotides align to TRBD1. With V trimmed by 4 bases and J by 0 bases, 3 bases remained unmatched. Germline V gene data show CDR1 as SGHVS and CDR2 as FQNEAQ. The CDR3 runs 14 residues. CDR3 in DNA: TGTGCCAGCAGCTGGGACAGTCTCTCCTACGAGCAGTACTTC. Translating gives CASSWDSLSYEQYF.

The chain employs TRBV30 and TRBJ2-5, with a weak D call TRBD1 (6 bases). This CDR3 region has 14 residues. V lost 3 bases, J lost 5 bases, and 16 bases lay in between. The germline CDR1 and CDR2 sequences are GTSNPN and SVGIG (reference sequence). In nucleotides, the CDR3 is TGTGCCTGGAGCAGGGGTGGTATCGGGGAGACCCAGTACTTC. This encodes CAWSRGGIGETQYF.

The J gene is TRBJ2-3, the V gene TRBV11-2, with TRBD2 as a possible D gene (6 bases). V lost 9 bases and J lost 5, with 18 bases in between. The CDR3 extends over 14 amino acids. Germline assignment: CDR1 SGHAT and CDR2 FQNNGV. CDR3: CASYEAGKGDTQYF. The CDR3 region has the DNA TGTGCCAGTTACGAGGCGGGGAAGGGAGATACGCAGTATTTT.

This clone was detected a few times. The genes are TRBV29-1 and TRBJ2-7, with TRBD1 as a possible D gene (6 bases). This CDR3 has 13 residues. Germline-derived CDR1 and CDR2 are SQVTM and ANQGSEA. V was shortened by 5 bases and J by 7 bases, with 18 bases between the two germline ends. CDR3 in DNA: TGCAGCGTTCGTGACCAACAGGGTGAAGAGCAGTACTTC. Translating it yields CSVRDQQGEEQYF.

This rearrangement joins TRBV5-6 to TRBJ2-7; D gene unclear. CDR1 is SGHDT and CDR2 is YYEEEE in the germline V gene. V lost 4 bases and J 1 base, leaving 18 bases between the germline ends. This CDR3 region has 16 residues. In DNA, the CDR3 is TGTGCCAGCAGCCCATCATTTGACAAGCAGTCCTACGAGCAGTACTTC. Protein: CASSPSFDKQSYEQYF.

The chain couples TRBV15 to TRBJ2-4, with D maybe TRBD2 (6 bases). CDR1 is LNHNV and CDR2 is YYDKDF in the germline V gene (reference sequence). The CDR3 covers 16 residues. V shed 0 bases and J shed 8 bases, with 17 bases lying between them. The CDR3 DNA follows: TGTGCCACCAGCAGAGATCCCGGCGGGACCACAGACATTCAGTACTTC. Amino acids: CATSRDPGGTTDIQYF.

The chain uses TRBV19 and TRBJ2-1; TRBD2 matches at 11 bases. The germline V gene has CDR1 LNHDA and CDR2 SQIVND (reference sequence). Unmatched junction bases numbered 6, after V lost 3 bases and J lost 5 bases. The CDR3 has 16 amino acids. CDR3 DNA sequence: TGTGCCAGTAGTATTCGACTAGCGGGGACCCACAATGAGCAGTTCTTC. Protein: CASSIRLAGTHNEQFF.

The V call is TRBV13, the J call TRBJ2-7; no clear D. The CDR3 consists of 15 residues. The germline V gene encodes CDR1 PRHDT and CDR2 FYEKMQ (reference sequence). V lost 2 bases, J lost 0 bases, and 11 bases lay in between. Here the CDR3 reads CASSLSGRSSYEQYF. The CDR3, as DNA: TGTGCCAGCAGCTTATCGGGCCGTAGCTCCTACGAGCAGTACTTC.

This clone was counted once. The CDR3 DNA is TGTGCCAGCAGTTCCTCCGGGACAGTGAACACTGAAGCTTTCTTT. Amino acid sequence: CASSSSGTVNTEAFF. This sequence joins TRBV27 and TRBJ1-1; 7 bases align to TRBD1. The length of the CDR3 is 15 residues. CDR1 and CDR2 from the germline V gene are MNHEY and SMNVEV (reference sequence). V was clipped by 4 bases and J by 0 bases; unmatched bases: 5.

The chain couples TRBV29-1 to TRBJ2-5; D might be TRBD2 (7 bases). The germline CDR1 and CDR2 sequences are SQVTM and ANQGSEA. This CDR3 contains 13 residues. The ends were cut back, 6 bases at V and 1 base at J, with 12 bases in the middle. The CDR3 DNA sequence: TGCAGCGTCACTAGGGGGGGCCAAGAGACCCAGTACTTC. As protein: CSVTRGGQETQYF.

V usage is TRBV5-6 and J usage is TRBJ2-7; a weak D match, TRBD1 (6 bases). In germline, CDR1 is SGHDT, CDR2 YYEEEE. The CDR3 contains 14 residues. Trimming stripped 2 bases from V and 2 bases from J, with 11 bases between. CDR3 nucleotides: TGTGCCAGCAGCTTAGGGGACAACCCCTACGAGCAGTACTTC. It codes for CASSLGDNPYEQYF.

In its sample, this clone was seen once. The V gene is TRBV10-3, the J gene TRBJ2-7; D unclear. The germline V gene has CDR1 ENHRY and CDR2 SYGVKD. Trimming removed 3 bases at V and 3 bases at J, with 9 bases between. CDR3 size: 13 residues. The CDR3 spells CAISDEAYYEQYF. DNA for the CDR3: TGTGCCATCAGTGATGAGGCATACTACGAGCAGTACTTC.

This clone came up a few times. The CDR3 loop is CASSSLVLYEQYF. In DNA, the CDR3 is TGCGCCAGCAGCTCACTCGTGTTATACGAGCAGTACTTC. The V and J genes are TRBV5-1 and TRBJ2-7; D remains unclear. V lost 3 bases to trimming and J lost 4 bases, with 11 bases between them. The CDR3 runs 13 residues. Germline CDR1 SGHRS, CDR2 YFSETQ.

The J gene is TRBJ2-7, the V gene TRBV2; D may be TRBD1 or TRBD2 (5 bases each). The CDR3 spans 13 residues. Germline V lookup: CDR1 SNHLY, CDR2 FYNNEI. Trimming stripped 4 bases from V and 4 bases from J, with 11 bases between. For the CDR3, the DNA is TGTGCCAGCAGTGGGGACGGGATTTACGAGCAGTACTTC. It specifies CASSGDGIYEQYF.